A single T cell receptor beta chain is shown here with its context. Its specificity is unknown. These data are taken from a study of CXCR3-negative and CXCR3-positive naive CD8 T cells. UMI-labeled TRB cDNA libraries were prepared by 5' RACE. TCRdb reanalyzed the 5' RACE reads, giving one entry per CDR3 protein sequence and no DNA. Its clone listing holds 100,000 to 150,000 distinct CDR3 sequences. Germline V gives CDR1 SGHNT, CDR2 YENEEA. The CDR3 consists of 16 residues. Study-wide findings and caveats: Fresh PBMCs went into most assays, and CXCR3 expression partly declined after cryopreservation.

By phenotype, naive CD8+ T cells were CD45RO-CCR7+CD27+CD95-. The chain carries TRBV11-3 and TRBJ2-1; TCRdb proposes TRBD2, but this gene call is untestable without DNA. The source of this sequence is a human donor in good health. Some clones in this sample may be carry-over from other donors' samples. Sequencing used naive CXCR3- CD8+ T cells from blood. Subset indicated: CD45RO-CCR7+CD27+CD95- naive CD8+ T cells lacking CXCR3 (TNR3-). CDR3 residues: CASSSLSGGARDEQFF. The whole variable domain, remainder taken from reference TRBV11-3 and TRBJ2-1, is EAGVVQSPRYKIIEKKQPVAFWCNPISGHNTLYWYLQNLGQGPELLIRYENEEAVDDSQLPKDRFSAERLKGVDSTLKIQPAELGDSAVYLCASSSLSGGARDEQFFGPGTRLTVL.